This entry lists 20 T cell receptor beta chains sequenced from one sample in a study of regulatory and conventional T cells in RAG deficiency. Blood CD4+ CD25-low CD127-high conventional T cells supplied the genomic DNA template. Method: immunoSEQ multiplex PCR; TCRdb's copy keeps in-frame clones and lacks some. The table lists approximately 48,000 clones, 80% to 90% of them singletons. This sample was shared with a second study, whose subject was regulatory T cells. That paper adds: Primers: 52 TRBV forward and 13 TRBJ reverse.

The sequencing input was CD4+ effector T cells sorted from blood. The source is a human donor in good health.

The chain is built from TRBV6-6 and TRBJ1-2, with 7 bases identical to TRBD1. In germline, CDR1 is MNHNY, CDR2 SVGAGI (reference sequence). V lost 10 bases and J lost 0; bases outside the gene matches: 2. This CDR3 has 12 amino acids. CDR3 region: CATGGPNYGYTF. In DNA form, the CDR3 reads TGTGCCACAGGGGGGCCTAACTATGGCTACACCTTC.

The V call is TRBV6-6, the J call TRBJ1-4; D is undetermined. The CDR3 totals 13 residues. Germline-derived CDR1 and CDR2 are MNHNY and SVGAGI (reference sequence). Between the trimmed V and J ends, which lost 6 bases and 1 base, there was a span of 6 bases. In nucleotides, the CDR3 is TGTGCCAGCAGAGGCGGAACTAATGAAAAACTGTTTTTT. It yields the protein CASRGGTNEKLFF.

This chain joins TRBV19 and TRBJ2-3; 10 nucleotides line up with TRBD2. The CDR3 sequence is 15 residues long. Germline loops: CDR1 LNHDA, CDR2 SQIVND (reference sequence). V lost 5 bases, J lost 5 bases, and 7 bases stayed unmatched. CDR3 loop: CASSLLAGAVDTQYF. The DNA for the CDR3 is TGTGCCAGTAGTCTGCTAGCGGGAGCAGTAGATACGCAGTATTTT. The variable domain in full, completed from reference TRBV19 and TRBJ2-3, reads DGGITQSPKYLFRKEGQNVTLSCEQNLNHDAMYWYRQDPGQGLRLIYYSQIVNDFQKGDIAEGYSVSREKKESFPLTVTSAQKNPTAFYLCASSLLAGAVDTQYFGPGTRLTVL.

The gene calls are TRBV19 and TRBJ1-2; perhaps TRBD1 as D (5 bases). V lost 3 bases and J 6 bases, leaving 17 bases between the germline ends. This CDR3 has 15 residues. Germline V gene lookup returns CDR1 LNHDA and CDR2 SQIVND (reference sequence). CDR3 protein: CASSISAGRPDGYTF. The CDR3 nucleotides are TGTGCCAGTAGTATTTCGGCAGGGCGCCCCGATGGCTACACCTTC.

This rearrangement joins TRBV25-1 to TRBJ2-1; maybe TRBD2 (5 bases). V was trimmed by 10 bases and J by 1 base, leaving 14 bases between them. Germline V gene sequence: CDR1 MGHDK, CDR2 SYGVNS. The CDR3 sequence is 14 residues long. The CDR3 region has the DNA TGTGCCACCGTTGGACTGCCTTCCTACAATGAGCAGTTCTTC. Encoded protein: CATVGLPSYNEQFF.

The rearrangement joins TRBV10-1 to TRBJ2-7; TRBD2 is a possible D gene (5 bases). CDR1 WNHNN and CDR2 SYGVQD come from the germline V gene (reference sequence). The CDR3 is 13 amino acids. V was clipped by 3 bases and J by 5 bases, with 11 bases between them. CDR3 DNA: TGCGCCAGCAGTGACGCGGGTCTGGACGAGCAGTACTTC. This gives the protein CASSDAGLDEQYF.

The chain links TRBV19 to TRBJ2-3; TRBD2 matches at 16 bases. Trimming cost V 1 base and J 6 bases; bases outside gene matches: 10. CDR1 is LNHDA, CDR2 SQIVND, per germline (reference sequence). The CDR3 has 19 amino acids. CDR3 sequence: CASSIASGTSGRAGDTQYF. CDR3 DNA sequence: TGTGCCAGTAGTATAGCGTCGGGGACTAGCGGGAGGGCCGGCGATACGCAGTATTTT. The full variable domain, in which reference TRBV19 and TRBJ2-3 provide the parts outside the CDR3, is DGGITQSPKYLFRKEGQNVTLSCEQNLNHDAMYWYRQDPGQGLRLIYYSQIVNDFQKGDIAEGYSVSREKKESFPLTVTSAQKNPTAFYLCASSIASGTSGRAGDTQYFGPGTRLTVL.

The count of this clone is one. This sequence joins TRBV19 and TRBJ1-5, with D maybe TRBD1 (6 bases). Germline assignment: CDR1 LNHDA and CDR2 SQIVND (reference sequence). Trimming removed 6 bases from V and 0 bases from J, with 21 bases in between. The CDR3 extends over 18 amino acids. The CDR3 spells CASSPDSIQGYSNQPQHF. Written as DNA, the CDR3 is TGTGCCAGTAGCCCAGATTCTATACAGGGTTATAGCAATCAGCCCCAGCATTTT.

The gene calls are TRBV7-9 and TRBJ2-1; tentatively, D is TRBD1 (5 bases). CDR3 size: 16 residues. The V and J ends lost 5 bases and 2 bases respectively, with 16 bases between them. Germline assignment: CDR1 SEHNR and CDR2 FQNEAQ (reference sequence). The CDR3, as DNA: TGTGCCAGCAGCGTAAGCAGGGTTCACCCCTACAATGAGCAGTTCTTC. It specifies CASSVSRVHPYNEQFF.

V and J are TRBV4-2 and TRBJ1-1, with a weak D call TRBD1 (5 bases). Between the trimmed V and J ends, which lost 0 bases and 4 bases, there was a span of 15 bases. Germline-derived CDR1 and CDR2 are LGHNA and YNFKEQ. The CDR3 length is 16 residues. DNA of the CDR3: TGTGCCAGCAGCCAAGATCACCAGGGATCTGCCACTGAAGCTTTCTTT. Its translation is CASSQDHQGSATEAFF.

This chain uses TRBV5-1 with TRBJ2-1; D is ambiguous. Germline lookup yields CDR1 SGHRS and CDR2 YFSETQ. CDR3 length equals 13 residues. Deletions cut 0 bases from V and 5 bases from J, with 6 bases between. The CDR3 nucleotides read TGCGCCAGCAGCTTGGACGTCCACAATGAGCAGTTCTTC. Translation gives CASSLDVHNEQFF. The whole variable domain, filled in from reference TRBV5-1 and TRBJ2-1, reads KAGVTQTPRYLIKTRGQQVTLSCSPISGHRSVSWYQQTPGQGLQFLFEYFSETQRNKGNFPGRFSGRQFSNSRSEMNVSTLELGDSALYLCASSLDVHNEQFFGPGTRLTVL.

This rearrangement joins TRBV6-6 to TRBJ1-5; 10 bases are shared with TRBD1. Germline CDR1 is MNHNY and CDR2 is SVGAGI (reference sequence). With V trimmed by 6 bases and J by 1 base, 3 bases remained unmatched. The CDR3 runs 15 residues. The CDR3 DNA reads as TGTGCCAGCAGGAGACAGGGGGCAAGCAATCAGCCCCAGCATTTT. Its translation: CASRRQGASNQPQHF.

This clone was observed once. This chain links TRBV28 with TRBJ1-1; D is uncertain. Per germline, CDR1 MDHEN and CDR2 SYDVKM. The germline V and J ends were trimmed by 3 bases and 1 base, with 12 bases remaining between them. The CDR3 contains 15 residues. The DNA for the CDR3 is TGTGCCAGCAGTTTTACGAAAGCCTGGAACACTGAAGCTTTCTTT. It yields the protein CASSFTKAWNTEAFF.

The chain couples TRBV7-9 to TRBJ2-1; 7 positions match TRBD2. V shed 3 bases, J shed 6 bases, and the junction held 14 bases outside the gene matches. This CDR3 is 17 amino acids long. Germline V lookup: CDR1 SEHNR, CDR2 FQNEAQ (reference sequence). For the CDR3, the DNA is TGTGCCAGCAGCTTGGTACGGGGCGGGGGAGATTTCAATGAGCAGTTCTTC. As protein: CASSLVRGGGDFNEQFF. The entire variable domain, with the rest obtained from reference TRBV7-9 and TRBJ2-1, is as follows: DTGVSQNPRHKITKRGQNVTFRCDPISEHNRLYWYRQTLGQGPEFLTYFQNEAQLEKSRLLSDRFSAERPKGSFSTLEIQRTEQGDSAMYLCASSLVRGGGDFNEQFFGPGTRLTVL.

CDR3 sequence (DNA): TGTGCCAGCAGAAAAAGAAGTAATGAGCAGTTCTTC. It encodes CASRKRSNEQFF. J is TRBJ2-1 and V is TRBV6-1; D call uncertain. The germline CDR1 and CDR2 sequences are MNHNS and SASEGT. The CDR3 is 12 amino acids. Trimming stripped 6 bases from V and 7 bases from J, with 10 bases between.

The CDR3, as DNA: TGTGCCAGCTCACCGGGGACAGGGGTCACCGGGGAGCTGTTTTTT. It codes for CASSPGTGVTGELFF. The chain employs TRBV18 and TRBJ2-2; the match to TRBD1 covers 10 bases. CDR1 and CDR2 (germline): KGHSH, LQKENI. The CDR3 covers 15 residues. Trimming removed 3 bases from V and 4 bases from J; junction bases left unmatched: 2.

This clone occurred a few times. The chain combines TRBV5-1 with TRBJ2-5; 13 positions agree with TRBD2. The V and J ends lost 9 bases and 4 bases, in that order; junction bases with no gene match: 6. This CDR3 comprises 14 residues. Germline CDR1 reads SGHRS; CDR2 reads YFSETQ. CDR3 sequence: CATSTSGGIETQYF. In nucleotides, the CDR3 is TGCGCCACTTCGACTAGCGGGGGGATAGAGACCCAGTACTTC.

The chain recombines TRBV6-6 with TRBJ2-1; perhaps TRBD1 as D (6 bases). V was cut by 5 bases and J by 0 bases, with 11 bases left in between. This CDR3 comprises 15 residues. The germline V gene has CDR1 MNHNY and CDR2 SVGAGI (reference sequence). CDR3 loop: CASSTDRSSYNEQFF. Written as DNA, the CDR3 is TGTGCCAGCAGTACCGACAGGAGCTCCTACAATGAGCAGTTCTTC.

The chain combines TRBV18 with TRBJ1-1; 8 bases agree with TRBD1. Germline CDR1 is KGHSH and CDR2 is LQKENI. This CDR3 comprises 14 residues. The ends lost 5 bases at V and 1 base at J; junction bases unmatched: 3. In DNA form, the CDR3 reads TGTGCCAGCTCAACGGGGACAGGGAACACTGAAGCTTTCTTT. Translating it yields CASSTGTGNTEAFF.

V gene TRBV6-5 combines with J gene TRBJ2-7, with TRBD2 matching over 13 bases. With 10 bases clipped from V and 3 bases from J, the junction kept 3 bases outside the gene matches. Germline CDR1 is MNHEY and CDR2 is SVGAGI. The CDR3 runs to 13 residues. CDR3 nucleotides: TGTGCCACCCGGACTAGCGGGAGCTACGAGCAGTACTTC. As protein: CATRTSGSYEQYF.